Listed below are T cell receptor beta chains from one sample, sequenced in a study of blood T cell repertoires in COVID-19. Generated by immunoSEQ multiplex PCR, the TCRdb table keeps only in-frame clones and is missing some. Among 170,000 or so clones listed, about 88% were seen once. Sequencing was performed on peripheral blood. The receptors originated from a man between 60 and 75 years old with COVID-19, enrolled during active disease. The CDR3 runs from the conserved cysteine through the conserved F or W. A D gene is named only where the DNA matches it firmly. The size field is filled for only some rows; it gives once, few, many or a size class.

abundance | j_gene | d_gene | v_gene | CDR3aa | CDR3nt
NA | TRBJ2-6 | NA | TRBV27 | CASSLPSFLRSGANVLTF | TGTGCCAGCAGTTTACCCTCATTCCTACGCTCTGGGGCCAACGTCCTGACTTTC
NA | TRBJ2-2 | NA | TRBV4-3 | CASSQDRGALTGELFF | TGCGCCAGCAGCCAAGATCGGGGGGCCCTCACCGGGGAGCTGTTTTTT
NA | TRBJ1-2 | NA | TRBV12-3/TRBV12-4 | CASSLSRGGYTF | TGTGCCAGCAGTTTATCTAGGGGTGGCTACACCTTC
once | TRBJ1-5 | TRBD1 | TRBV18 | CASSPRDREVGQPQHF | TGTGCCAGCTCACCAAGGGACAGGGAAGTGGGGCAGCCCCAGCATTTT
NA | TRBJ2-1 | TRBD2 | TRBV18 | CASSPLGGARGEQFF | TGTGCCAGCTCACCACTCGGGGGGGCGCGCGGTGAGCAGTTCTTC
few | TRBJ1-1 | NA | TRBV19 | CASSIGQAVAQGEAFF | TGTGCCAGTAGTATAGGTCAGGCGGTAGCCCAGGGGGAAGCTTTCTTT
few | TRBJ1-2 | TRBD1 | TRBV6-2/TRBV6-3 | CASSSRTGSTGYGYTF | TGTGCCAGCAGTTCGCGGACAGGTTCGACGGGCTATGGCTACACCTTC
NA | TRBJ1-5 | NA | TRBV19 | CASSIGNQPQHF | TGTGCCAGTAGTATCGGCAATCAGCCCCAGCATTTT
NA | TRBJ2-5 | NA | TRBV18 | CASSPLSGLQETQYF | TGTGCCAGCTCACCACTTTCAGGTCTCCAAGAGACCCAGTACTTC
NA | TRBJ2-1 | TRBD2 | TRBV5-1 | CASNRGLAGDEQFF | TGCGCCAGCAACCGGGGACTAGCGGGAGACGAGCAGTTCTTC
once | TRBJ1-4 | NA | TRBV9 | CASSPRQLHEKLFF | TGTGCCAGCAGCCCGCGGCAGCTTCATGAAAAACTGTTTTTT
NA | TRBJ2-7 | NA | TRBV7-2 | CASSLMQRIISYEQYF | TGTGCCAGCAGCTTAATGCAGAGGATAATCTCGTACGAGCAGTACTTC
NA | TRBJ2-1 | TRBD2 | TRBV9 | CASSVALAGSHNEQFF | TGTGCCAGCAGCGTAGCACTAGCGGGGAGCCACAATGAGCAGTTCTTC
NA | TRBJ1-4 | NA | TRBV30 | CAWSVGERVNEKLFF | TGTGCCTGGAGTGTCGGGGAGCGGGTTAATGAAAAACTGTTTTTT
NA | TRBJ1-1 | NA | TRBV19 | CASSADSGTATEAFF | TGTGCCAGTAGTGCAGACAGTGGCACGGCCACTGAAGCTTTCTTT
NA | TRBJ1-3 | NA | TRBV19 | CASKLSSGNTIYF | TGTGCCAGTAAACTGAGCTCTGGAAACACCATATATTTT
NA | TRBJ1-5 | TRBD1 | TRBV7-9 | CASSAETGRDQPQHF | TGTGCCAGCAGCGCAGAGACAGGGCGCGATCAGCCCCAGCATTTT
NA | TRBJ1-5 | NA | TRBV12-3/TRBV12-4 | CATRGVGNQPQHF | TGTGCGACGCGGGGGGTCGGCAATCAGCCCCAGCATTTT
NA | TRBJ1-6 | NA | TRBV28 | CASSLWRGSNNSPLHF | TGTGCCAGCAGTTTATGGCGGGGGTCGAATAATTCACCCCTCCACTTT
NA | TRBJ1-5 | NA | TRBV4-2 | CASSWDTRNQPQHF | TGTGCCAGCAGCTGGGACACCCGCAATCAGCCCCAGCATTTT
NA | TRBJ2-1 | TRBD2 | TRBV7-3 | CASSFPFSGEYNEQFF | TGTGCCAGCAGCTTTCCTTTCAGCGGGGAGTACAATGAGCAGTTCTTC
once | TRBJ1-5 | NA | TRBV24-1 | CATSDATVNQPQHF | TGTGCCACCAGTGACGCGACAGTCAATCAGCCCCAGCATTTT
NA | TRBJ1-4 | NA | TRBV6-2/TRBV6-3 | CASSYQVDRESAF | TGTGCCAGCAGTTATCAGGTCGACAGAGAATCGGCTTTT
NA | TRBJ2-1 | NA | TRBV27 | CASSLSLNEQFF | TGTGCCAGCAGTTTATCCCTCAATGAGCAGTTCTTC
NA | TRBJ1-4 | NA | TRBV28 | CASSPERGGGEKLFF | TGTGCCAGCAGCCCTGAGAGGGGGGGAGGCGAAAAACTGTTTTTT
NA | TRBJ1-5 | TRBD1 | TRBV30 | CAWDRGAYSNQPQHF | TGTGCCTGGGACAGGGGGGCATATAGCAATCAGCCCCAGCATTTT
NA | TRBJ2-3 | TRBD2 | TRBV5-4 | CASSHPSGGNPSTDTQYF | TGTGCCAGCAGCCATCCTAGCGGGGGAAACCCTAGCACAGATACGCAGTATTTT
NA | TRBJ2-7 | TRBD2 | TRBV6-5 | CASRRTSGDLYEQYF | TGTGCCAGCAGGAGGACTAGCGGGGACCTATACGAGCAGTACTTC
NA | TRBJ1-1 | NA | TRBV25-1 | CASSEWAQNTEAFF | TGTGCCAGCAGTGAATGGGCTCAGAACACTGAAGCTTTCTTT
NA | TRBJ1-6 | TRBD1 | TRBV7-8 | CASSLVGQGRSPLHF | TGTGCCAGCAGCTTAGTCGGACAGGGGCGATCACCCCTCCACTTT
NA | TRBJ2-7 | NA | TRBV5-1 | CASRGGSAPSYEQYF | TGCGCCAGCAGGGGGGGTTCGGCCCCCTCCTACGAGCAGTACTTC
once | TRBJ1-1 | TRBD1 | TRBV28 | CASNLQGRAEAFF | TGTGCCAGCAATTTACAGGGGAGGGCTGAAGCTTTCTTT
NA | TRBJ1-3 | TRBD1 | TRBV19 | CASSLTRDREGQMGNTIYF | TGTGCCAGTAGCCTAACGAGAGACAGGGAAGGCCAGATGGGAAACACCATATATTTT